This TCR beta chain was recovered during a study of Graves' ophthalmopathy and Graves' hyperthyroidism. Study results and caveats: Sensitivity of about 90% and specificity of about 81% were achieved when a 13-signature model separated ophthalmopathy from stable hyperthyroidism. Blood also harbored most expanded thyroid clonotypes above 0.001 frequency.

Enrollment excluded any patients with other autoimmune diseases, uncontrolled infections, pregnancy or lactation. Investigators amplified TCR beta CDR3 regions from RNA transcripts. HTBI primers served in a first-round RT-PCR, which a second-round multiplex PCR followed. TCRdb analysed the multiplex PCR reads with MiXCR anew, one entry per CDR3 protein. The data hold 200,000 to 250,000 distinct CDR3 sequences, with roughly 21% observed a single time. Notes on this clonotype: Its target is not known.

Trimming left V 5 bases short and J 1 base short, with 18 bases between. The CDR3 contains 17 residues. CDR1 is MDHEN, CDR2 SYDVKM, per germline. The chain is built from TRBV28 and TRBJ1-5; perhaps TRBD1 as D (5 bases). Sequenced: peripheral blood. The sequence derives from a woman aged 50 to 65 with Graves' ophthalmopathy. This CDR3 reads CASSPRQPKGSNQPQHF. CDR3 in DNA: TGTGCCAGCAGTCCCCGACAGCCCAAGGGGAGCAATCAGCCCCAGCATTTT.